A selection of T cell receptor beta chains follows, all from one sample in a study of identical twins. TCRdb processed the 5' RACE reads anew with MiXCR; each CDR3 protein has one entry. The sample has around 470,000 distinct CDR3 sequences, 12% to 15% seen once. The same data also contributed to another study, on yellow fever vaccine responses in identical twins.

Sequenced sample: CD4+ T cells sorted from blood. The receptors stem from a woman aged 18-29 years in good health. The conserved cysteine and the conserved F or W are not part of the CDR3 here. Fields, in order: CDR3 length, J gene, V gene, CDR3 protein.

13 TRBJ2-1 TRBV20-1 SARDARAGDDEQF
11 TRBJ1-1 TRBV30 AWSVGMNTEAF
10 TRBJ2-3 TRBV7-9 ASSLGPIYPS
9 TRBJ2-1 TRBV2 ASIRADEQF
13 TRBJ2-7 TRBV5-1 ASSLSRDLPYEQY
14 TRBJ2-7 TRBV6-5 ASSYLMTDRTYEQY
11 TRBJ2-1 TRBV11-3 ASSFRAGLEQF
11 TRBJ2-5 TRBV7-7 ASSLFVQETQY
10 TRBJ2-7 TRBV29-1 SVRVDGYEQY
12 TRBJ2-1 TRBV5-1 ASSAPPFYNEQF
12 TRBJ2-7 TRBV28 ASRAGTTSYEQY
11 TRBJ2-1 TRBV20-1 SASGNAILEQF
13 TRBJ2-5 TRBV27 ASSLRTLYQETQY
12 TRBJ2-6 TRBV4-3 ASSPLPGANVLT
12 TRBJ1-4 TRBV20-1 SATGTGFNEKLF
12 TRBJ2-1 TRBV30 AWSVGRGVAEQF
12 TRBJ2-7 TRBV6-2/TRBV6-3 ASRRQGLSYEQY
13 TRBJ2-1 TRBV9 ASSVAPRGWNEQF
12 TRBJ2-1 TRBV28 ASSVVGSYNEQF
11 TRBJ2-7 TRBV20-1 SAGGTSTYEQY
14 TRBJ1-3 TRBV5-1 ASSLDRGAPGNTIY
16 TRBJ1-1 TRBV9 ASSARSGYSGMGTEAF
12 TRBJ2-2 TRBV10-1 ASSDQGATGELF
14 TRBJ2-5 TRBV21-1 ASSKDGSSYQETQY
12 TRBJ1-1 TRBV2 ASSGSRVSTEAF
17 TRBJ1-3 TRBV7-3 ASSLTPGTGVSSGNTIY
13 TRBJ2-3 TRBV20-1 SARDPRGSTDTQY
13 TRBJ2-2 TRBV10-3 ATNPGQGNTGELF
12 TRBJ2-7 TRBV20-1 SAVTSGRALEQY
12 TRBJ2-7 TRBV9 ASSVVSGSYEQY
13 TRBJ2-7 TRBV7-2 ASSFPTSGANEQY
13 TRBJ2-7 TRBV12-3/TRBV12-4 ASSLGLDREYEQY
12 TRBJ1-2 TRBV5-1 ASSPPRQNYGYT
10 TRBJ2-7 TRBV28 ASRYRTDEQY
13 TRBJ2-1 TRBV7-2 ASSSTSSNYNEQF
10 TRBJ2-7 TRBV2 ANGRVSYEQY
14 TRBJ1-4 TRBV5-1 ASSLGGAGTNEKLF
13 TRBJ2-1 TRBV4-2 ASTPSENRANEQF
14 TRBJ2-3 TRBV29-1 SVQGERQGRTDTQY
10 TRBJ2-3 TRBV12-3/TRBV12-4 ASSQSADTQY
13 TRBJ2-1 TRBV5-6 ASSLSPGAGNEQF
15 TRBJ2-6 TRBV3-1 ASSQFRQGYGANVLT
12 TRBJ2-7 TRBV6-5 ASSYSNGGKGQY
15 TRBJ2-1 TRBV10-3 AISESGGSSSYNEQF
10 TRBJ2-3 TRBV29-1 SVEGQTDTQY
14 TRBJ2-1 TRBV24-1 ATSDFASGVSNEQF
12 TRBJ1-5 TRBV7-8 ASSRGGPNQPQH
13 TRBJ2-4 TRBV28 ASSPDGIRRSIQY
14 TRBJ2-7 TRBV3-1 ASSRFPPDRGYEQY
15 TRBJ2-3 TRBV11-2 ASSFLPGRNGADTQY
10 TRBJ2-7 TRBV12-3/TRBV12-4 ASSFGPLEQY
9 TRBJ2-3 TRBV6-2/TRBV6-3 ASRDRDRGY